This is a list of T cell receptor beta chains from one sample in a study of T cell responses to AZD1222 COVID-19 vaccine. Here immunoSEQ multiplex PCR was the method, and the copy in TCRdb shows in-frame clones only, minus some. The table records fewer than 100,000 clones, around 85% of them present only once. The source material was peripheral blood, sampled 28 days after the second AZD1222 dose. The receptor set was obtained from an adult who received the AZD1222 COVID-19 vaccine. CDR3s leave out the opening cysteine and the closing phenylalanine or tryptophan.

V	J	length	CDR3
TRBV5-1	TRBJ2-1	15	ASSLRGPGTGNNEQF
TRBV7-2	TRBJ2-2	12	ASSQFPGTGELF
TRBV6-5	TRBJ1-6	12	ASRPRQGNSPLH
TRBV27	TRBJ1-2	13	ASSLQPGETNGYT
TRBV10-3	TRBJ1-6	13	AISGPGMGDSPLH
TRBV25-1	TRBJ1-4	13	ASSESYGRSEKLF
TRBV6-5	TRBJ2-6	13	ASSYEGTGANVLT
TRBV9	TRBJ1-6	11	ASRRSYNSPLH
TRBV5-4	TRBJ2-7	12	ASSRDRRSYEQY
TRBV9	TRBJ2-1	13	ASSVAGQGVNEQF
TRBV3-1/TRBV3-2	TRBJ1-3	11	ASSLSPGNTIY
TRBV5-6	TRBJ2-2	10	ASSVEGEELF
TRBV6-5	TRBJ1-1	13	ASSSLQVGGTEAF
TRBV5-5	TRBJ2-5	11	ASSLLSEETQY
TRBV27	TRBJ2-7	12	ASSFKGLSYEQY